These 2 T cell receptor beta chains originate from one sample sequenced in a study of shared clonotypes between healthy human individuals. Sequencing used immunoSEQ multiplex PCR; TCRdb keeps in-frame clones, though not all of them. Among around 2.1 million clones listed, about 93% were seen once. It was CD45RO-negative cells, positively selected for CCR7, that made up naive CD8 cells, with terminally differentiated effector memory CD45RA+ cells excluded. The sample comprised naive CD8+ T cells from PBMCs. All receptors come from a man between 18 and 29 years old in good health. Some clones in this sample may be carry-over from other donors' samples.

V usage is TRBV27 and J usage is TRBJ1-2, with D hard to call. The CDR3 is made up of 16 amino acids. Germline V CDR1 and CDR2: MNHEY, SMNVEV (reference sequence). The ends were cut back, 5 bases at V and 0 bases at J, with 16 bases in the middle. CDR3 residues: CASSPDRQAPNYGYTF. The CDR3, as DNA: TGTGCCAGCAGTCCCGATCGGCAGGCCCCTAACTATGGCTACACCTTC.

This sequence joins TRBV5-4 and TRBJ2-1, with 10 nucleotides matching TRBD2. This CDR3 contains 15 residues. V lost 1 base to trimming and J lost 6 bases; unmatched junction nucleotides: 4. The germline CDR1 and CDR2 sequences are SGHNT and YYREEE (reference sequence). CDR3 residues: CASSLWASGSNEQFF. The CDR3 DNA is TGTGCCAGCAGCTTGTGGGCTAGCGGGAGCAATGAGCAGTTCTTC. The full variable domain, in which reference TRBV5-4 and TRBJ2-1 provide the parts outside the CDR3, is ETGVTQSPTHLIKTRGQQVTLRCSSQSGHNTVSWYQQALGQGPQFIFQYYREEENGRGNFPPRFSGLQFPNYSSELNVNALELDDSALYLCASSLWASGSNEQFFGPGTRLTVL.